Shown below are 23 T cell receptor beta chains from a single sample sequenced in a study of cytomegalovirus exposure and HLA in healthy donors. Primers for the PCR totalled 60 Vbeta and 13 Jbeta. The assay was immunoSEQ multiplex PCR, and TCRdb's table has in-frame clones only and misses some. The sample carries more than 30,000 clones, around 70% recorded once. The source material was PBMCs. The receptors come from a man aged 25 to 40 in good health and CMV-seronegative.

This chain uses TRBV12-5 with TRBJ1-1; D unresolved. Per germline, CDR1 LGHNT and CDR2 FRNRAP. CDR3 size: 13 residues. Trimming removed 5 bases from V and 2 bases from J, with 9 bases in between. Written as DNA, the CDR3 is TGTGCTAGTGGTGCTGATAGAAACACTGAAGCTTTCTTT. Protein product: CASGADRNTEAFF.

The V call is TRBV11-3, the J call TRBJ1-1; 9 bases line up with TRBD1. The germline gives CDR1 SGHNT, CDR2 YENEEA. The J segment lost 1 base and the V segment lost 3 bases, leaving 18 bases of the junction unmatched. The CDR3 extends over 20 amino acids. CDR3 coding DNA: TGTGCCAGCAGCTTCCTTGGACAGGGGAAAGTAAGTGTTGGGAACACTGAAGCTTTCTTT. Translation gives CASSFLGQGKVSVGNTEAFF.

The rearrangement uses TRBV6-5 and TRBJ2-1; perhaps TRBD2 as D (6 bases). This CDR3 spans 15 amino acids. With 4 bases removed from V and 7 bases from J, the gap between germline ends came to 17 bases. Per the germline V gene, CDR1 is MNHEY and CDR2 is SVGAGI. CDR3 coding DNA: TGTGCCAGCAGTTCGCCGGGACTCGCCGCAAATGAGCAGTTCTTC. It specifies CASSSPGLAANEQFF.

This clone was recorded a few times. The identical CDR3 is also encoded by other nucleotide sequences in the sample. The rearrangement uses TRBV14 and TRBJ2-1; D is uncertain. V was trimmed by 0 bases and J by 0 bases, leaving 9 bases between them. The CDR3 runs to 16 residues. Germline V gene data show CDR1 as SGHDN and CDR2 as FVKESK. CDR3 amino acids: CASSQDPADSYNEQFF. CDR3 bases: TGTGCCAGCAGCCAAGACCCCGCAGACTCCTACAATGAGCAGTTCTTC.

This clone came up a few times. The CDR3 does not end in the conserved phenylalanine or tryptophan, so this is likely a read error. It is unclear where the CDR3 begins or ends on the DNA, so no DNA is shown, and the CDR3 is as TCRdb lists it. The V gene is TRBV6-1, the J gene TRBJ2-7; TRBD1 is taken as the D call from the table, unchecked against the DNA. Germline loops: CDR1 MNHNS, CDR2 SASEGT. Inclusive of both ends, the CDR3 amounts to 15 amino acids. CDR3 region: CASSAGPGTGGTVFI.

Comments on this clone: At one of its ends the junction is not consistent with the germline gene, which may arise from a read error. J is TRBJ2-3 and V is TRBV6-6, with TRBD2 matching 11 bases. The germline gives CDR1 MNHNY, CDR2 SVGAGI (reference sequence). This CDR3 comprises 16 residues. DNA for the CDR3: TGTGCCAGCAGCTTTCTTACTAGCGGGAGCATAGATACGCAGTATTTT. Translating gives CASSFLTSGSIDTQYF.

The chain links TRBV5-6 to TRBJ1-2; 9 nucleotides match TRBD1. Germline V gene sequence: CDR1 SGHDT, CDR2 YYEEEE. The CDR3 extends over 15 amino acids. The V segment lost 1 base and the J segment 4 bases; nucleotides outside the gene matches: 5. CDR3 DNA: TGTGCCAGCAGCTTGCAAGGACAGGGGATCTATGGCTACACCTTC. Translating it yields CASSLQGQGIYGYTF.

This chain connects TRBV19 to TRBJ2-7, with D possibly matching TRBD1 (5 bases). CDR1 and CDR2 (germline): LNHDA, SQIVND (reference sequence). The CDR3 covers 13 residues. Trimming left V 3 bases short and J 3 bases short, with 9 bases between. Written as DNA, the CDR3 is TGTGCCAGTAGTATCGACAGAGACTACGAGCAGTACTTC. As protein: CASSIDRDYEQYF.

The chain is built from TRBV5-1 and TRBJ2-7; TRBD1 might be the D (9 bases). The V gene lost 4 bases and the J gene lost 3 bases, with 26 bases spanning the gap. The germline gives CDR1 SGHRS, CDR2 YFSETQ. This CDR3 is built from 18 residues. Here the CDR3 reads CASSANTGGTGQYYEQYF. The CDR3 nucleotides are TGCGCCAGCAGCGCTAATACGGGGGGGACAGGGCAGTACTACGAGCAGTACTTC.

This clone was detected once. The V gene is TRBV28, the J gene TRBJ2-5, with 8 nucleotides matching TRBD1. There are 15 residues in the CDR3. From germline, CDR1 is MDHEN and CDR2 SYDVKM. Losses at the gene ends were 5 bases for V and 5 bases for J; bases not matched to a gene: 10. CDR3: CASSAAAGGWETQYF. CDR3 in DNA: TGTGCCAGCAGTGCCGCCGCAGGGGGCTGGGAGACCCAGTACTTC.

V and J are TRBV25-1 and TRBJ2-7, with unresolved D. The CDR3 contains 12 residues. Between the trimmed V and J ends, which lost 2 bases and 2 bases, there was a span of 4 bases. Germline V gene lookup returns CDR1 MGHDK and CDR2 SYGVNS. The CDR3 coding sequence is TGTGCCAGCAGTGAAGGCCCCTACGAGCAGTACTTC. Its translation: CASSEGPYEQYF.

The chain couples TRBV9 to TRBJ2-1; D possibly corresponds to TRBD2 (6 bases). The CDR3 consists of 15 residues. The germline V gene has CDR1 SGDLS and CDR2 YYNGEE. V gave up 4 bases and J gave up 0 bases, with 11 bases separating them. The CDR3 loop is CASSPGDFSYNEQFF. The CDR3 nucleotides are TGTGCCAGCAGCCCGGGGGACTTCTCCTACAATGAGCAGTTCTTC.

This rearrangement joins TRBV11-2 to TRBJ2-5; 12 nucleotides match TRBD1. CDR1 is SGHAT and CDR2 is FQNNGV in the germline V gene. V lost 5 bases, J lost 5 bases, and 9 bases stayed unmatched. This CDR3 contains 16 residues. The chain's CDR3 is CASSQPGTGGGETQYF. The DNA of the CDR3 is TGTGCCAGCAGCCAACCGGGGACAGGGGGCGGTGAGACCCAGTACTTC.

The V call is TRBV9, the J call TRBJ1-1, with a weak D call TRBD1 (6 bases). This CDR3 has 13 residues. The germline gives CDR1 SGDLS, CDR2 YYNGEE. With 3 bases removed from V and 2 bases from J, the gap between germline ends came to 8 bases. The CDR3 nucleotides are TGTGCCAGCAGCGCCAGGGGAAACACTGAAGCTTTCTTT. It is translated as CASSARGNTEAFF.

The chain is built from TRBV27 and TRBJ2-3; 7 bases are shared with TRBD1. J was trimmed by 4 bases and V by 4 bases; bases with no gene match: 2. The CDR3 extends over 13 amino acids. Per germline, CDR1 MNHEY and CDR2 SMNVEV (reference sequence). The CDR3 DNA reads TGTGCCAGCAGTTCTGGGACAGCAGATACGCAGTATTTT. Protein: CASSSGTADTQYF.

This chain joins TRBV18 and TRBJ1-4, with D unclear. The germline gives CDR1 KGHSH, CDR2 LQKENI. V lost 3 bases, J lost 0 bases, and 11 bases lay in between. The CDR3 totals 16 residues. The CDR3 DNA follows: TGTGCCAGCTCACCGGGAGTTGGATCAACTAATGAAAAACTGTTTTTT. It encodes CASSPGVGSTNEKLFF.

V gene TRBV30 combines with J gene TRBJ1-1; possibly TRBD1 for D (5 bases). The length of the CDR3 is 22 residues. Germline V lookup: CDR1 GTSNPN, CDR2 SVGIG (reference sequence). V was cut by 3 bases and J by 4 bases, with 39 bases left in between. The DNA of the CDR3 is TGTGCCTGGAGGGGGGGTGGGGCTTTGGGGTCGAGAGGGCATCTTCGTGGCACTGAAGCTTTCTTT. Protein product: CAWRGGGALGSRGHLRGTEAFF.

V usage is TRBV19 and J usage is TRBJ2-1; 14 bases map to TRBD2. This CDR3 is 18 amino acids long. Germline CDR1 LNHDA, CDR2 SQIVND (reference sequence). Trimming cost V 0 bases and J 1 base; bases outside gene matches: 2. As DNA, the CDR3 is TGTGCCAGTAGTATAGATGGGACTAGCGGGAGATCCTACAATGAGCAGTTCTTC. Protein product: CASSIDGTSGRSYNEQFF. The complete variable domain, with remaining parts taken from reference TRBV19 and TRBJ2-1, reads DGGITQSPKYLFRKEGQNVTLSCEQNLNHDAMYWYRQDPGQGLRLIYYSQIVNDFQKGDIAEGYSVSREKKESFPLTVTSAQKNPTAFYLCASSIDGTSGRSYNEQFFGPGTRLTVL.

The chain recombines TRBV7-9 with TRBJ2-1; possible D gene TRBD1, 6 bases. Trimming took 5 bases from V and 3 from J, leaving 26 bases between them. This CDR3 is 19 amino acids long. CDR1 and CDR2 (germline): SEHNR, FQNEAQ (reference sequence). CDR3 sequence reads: CASSPRTAFHPERYNEQFF. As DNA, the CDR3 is TGTGCCAGCAGCCCAAGGACAGCGTTTCACCCTGAGCGCTACAATGAGCAGTTCTTC.

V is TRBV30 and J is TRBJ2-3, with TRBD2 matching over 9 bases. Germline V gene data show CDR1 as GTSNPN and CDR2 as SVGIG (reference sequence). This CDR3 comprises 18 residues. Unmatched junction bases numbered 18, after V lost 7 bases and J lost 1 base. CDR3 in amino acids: CASTSPGTSLLGTDTQYF. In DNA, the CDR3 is TGTGCCTCCACTTCCCCCGGGACTAGCCTTTTGGGCACAGATACGCAGTATTTT.

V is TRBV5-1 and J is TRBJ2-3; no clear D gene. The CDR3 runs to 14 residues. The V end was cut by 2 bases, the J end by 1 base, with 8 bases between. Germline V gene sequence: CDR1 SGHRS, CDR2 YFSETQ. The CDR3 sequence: CASSLLRGTDTQYF. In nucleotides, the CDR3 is TGCGCCAGCAGCTTATTACGGGGCACAGATACGCAGTATTTT.

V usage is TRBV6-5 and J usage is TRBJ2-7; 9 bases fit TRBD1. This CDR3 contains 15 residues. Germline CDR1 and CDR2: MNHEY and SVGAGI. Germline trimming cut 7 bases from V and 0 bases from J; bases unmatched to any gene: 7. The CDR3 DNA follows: TGTGCCAGCAAAACCGACAGGGGGAGCTCCTACGAGCAGTACTTC. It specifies CASKTDRGSSYEQYF.

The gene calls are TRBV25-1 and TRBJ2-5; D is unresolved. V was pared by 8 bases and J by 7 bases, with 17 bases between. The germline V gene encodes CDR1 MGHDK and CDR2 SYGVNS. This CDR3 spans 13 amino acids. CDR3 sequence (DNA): TGTGCCAGCTCCCTCCCCGGCGGTACGACCCAGTACTTC. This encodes CASSLPGGTTQYF.